Below, 27 T cell receptor beta chains from the same sample are listed, as sequenced in a study of neurological immune-mediated disorders. Each CDR3 protein is one row after TCRdb ran MiXCR on the 5' RACE reads. This repertoire shows tens of thousands of distinct CDR3 sequences, less than 5.5% found once; its top ten account for about 6.9%. The sequenced material came from PBMCs. Receptor source: a man younger than 40 with multiple sclerosis.

There are many counts of this clonotype. The genes are TRBV12-3 or TRBV12-4 and TRBJ2-7; either TRBD1 or TRBD2 may supply D (5 bases each). Trimming took off 5 bases at V and 0 bases at J, with 20 bases between the two ends. This CDR3 spans 17 amino acids. In nucleotides, the CDR3 is TGTGCCAGCAGTCGTTTTATCTCGGGACGGTGCTCCTACGAGCAGTACGTC. Protein product: CASSRFISGRCSYEQYV.

In this sample, this clonotype turned up many times. The genes are TRBV15 and TRBJ2-7; TRBD1 aligns across 8 bases. Unmatched junction bases numbered 0, after V lost 2 bases and J lost 3 bases. The CDR3 totals 13 residues. Germline loops: CDR1 LNHNV, CDR2 YYDKDF (reference sequence). For the CDR3, the DNA is TGTGCCACCAGCAGAACAGGGGGCTACGAGCAGTACGTC. This encodes CATSRTGGYEQYV.

At least ten counts were recorded for this clonotype. The V call is TRBV5-1, the J call TRBJ1-1; D not certain. The germline V gene has CDR1 SGHRS and CDR2 YFSETQ. V was cut by 4 bases and J by 8 bases, with 15 bases left in between. The CDR3 sequence is 13 residues long. The CDR3 DNA sequence: TGCGCCAGCAGCCAGCCGGGCCAGCCAGAAGCTTTCTTT. Translated, it gives CASSQPGQPEAFF.

This clonotype has a count of ten or more. J is TRBJ2-7 and V is TRBV18; TRBD1 agrees at 10 bases. CDR3 length: 15 residues. Germline V gives CDR1 KGHSH, CDR2 LQKENI. Losses at the gene ends were 3 bases for V and 2 bases for J; bases not matched to a gene: 4. CDR3 nucleotides: TGTGCCAGCTCACCCCTAGGACAGGGGGCCTACGAGCAGTACTTC. It is translated as CASSPLGQGAYEQYF. Using reference TRBV18 and TRBJ2-7 for the parts outside the CDR3, the full variable domain is NAGVMQNPRHLVRRRGQEARLRCSPMKGHSHVYWYRQLPEEGLKFMVYLQKENIIDESGMPKERFSAEFPKEGPSILRIQQVVRGDSAAYFCASSPLGQGAYEQYFGPGTRLTVT.

This clonotype is medium-sized in the sample. The rearrangement links TRBV12-3 or TRBV12-4 to TRBJ2-5; D is unresolved. CDR3 length: 13 residues. With 2 bases removed from V and 1 base from J, the gap between germline ends came to 5 bases. The CDR3: CASSLNSQETQYF. CDR3 nucleotides: TGTGCCAGCAGTTTAAACAGCCAAGAGACCCAGTACTTC.

This clonotype was detected ten times or more. This chain links TRBV3-1 with TRBJ2-5; 7 bases are a match to TRBD2. The junction had 7 bases not matched to a gene; V was cut back by 1 base and J by 2 bases. This CDR3 comprises 16 residues. Per germline, CDR1 LGHDT and CDR2 YNNKEL (reference sequence). CDR3 nucleotide sequence: TGTGCCAGCAGCCAAGGTTGGGGAGCGGGGCAAGAGACCCAGTACTTC. Its translation: CASSQGWGAGQETQYF.

For this clonotype: The germline gene is not matched at one end of the junction; a read error may be the cause. V usage is TRBV29-1 and J usage is TRBJ1-5; 7 bases agree with TRBD1. Germline values: CDR1 SQVTM, CDR2 ANQGSEA. The CDR3 spans 14 residues. The CDR3 sequence is CSVVRDGAGGPQNF. The DNA of the CDR3 is TGCAGCGTTGTTAGGGACGGGGCAGGGGGGCCCCAGAATTTT.

The table lists this clonotype with many counts. The chain has TRBV30 and TRBJ2-1; D gene ambiguous. Trimming stripped 3 bases from V and 6 bases from J, with 12 bases between. There are 13 residues in the CDR3. The germline gives CDR1 GTSNPN, CDR2 SVGIG (reference sequence). The CDR3 nucleotides read TGTGCCTGGAGCGTCAGTTTTCTCAATGAGCAGTTCTTC. Protein: CAWSVSFLNEQFF.

This clonotype came up many times. CDR3 DNA sequence: TGTGCCAGCGGAGGGGGACCCTACAATGAGCAGTTCTTC. Translated: CASGGGPYNEQFF. This rearrangement joins TRBV6-1 to TRBJ2-1, with D perhaps being TRBD1 or TRBD2 (6 bases each). The CDR3 covers 13 residues. Trimming cost V 8 bases and J 2 bases, with 10 bases left between them. The germline V gene encodes CDR1 MNHNS and CDR2 SASEGT.

At least ten counts were recorded for this clonotype. V and J are TRBV29-1 and TRBJ1-1; D is uncertain. Trimming shortened V by 4 bases and J by 7 bases, and 7 bases separated the two germline ends. The CDR3 has 10 amino acids. The germline V gene encodes CDR1 SQVTM and CDR2 ANQGSEA. The CDR3 reads CSVGTSEAFF. The DNA for the CDR3 is TGCAGCGTTGGAACAAGTGAAGCTTTCTTT.

This clonotype was observed at least ten times. This sequence joins TRBV5-1 and TRBJ2-7, with D possibly being TRBD2 (6 bases). The CDR3 has 13 residues. Germline CDR1 reads SGHRS; CDR2 reads YFSETQ. The V gene lost 5 bases and the J gene lost 3 bases, with 12 bases spanning the gap. The CDR3 coding sequence is TGCGCCAGCAGTACTTTGGGGGGCTACGAGCAGTACTTC. Translating it yields CASSTLGGYEQYF.

This clonotype was seen ten or more times. The gene calls are TRBV10-1 and TRBJ1-1; possibly TRBD1 for D (5 bases). In germline, CDR1 is WNHNN, CDR2 SYGVQD (reference sequence). This CDR3 contains 13 residues. V lost 3 bases and J lost 0, with 5 bases in between. This CDR3 reads CASSEQVNTEAFF. The DNA for the CDR3 is TGCGCCAGCAGTGAACAGGTGAACACTGAAGCTTTCTTT.

This clonotype appeared many times. This rearrangement joins TRBV12-3 or TRBV12-4 to TRBJ1-6, with D possibly matching TRBD1 (5 bases). V dropped 10 bases and J dropped 7 bases, with 17 bases sitting between them. This CDR3 is 14 amino acids long. CDR3 sequence reads: CATRGGTENSPLHF. The CDR3 nucleotides read TGTGCCACCAGAGGCGGGACCGAGAATTCACCCCTCCACTTT.

This clonotype was observed many times. V usage is TRBV2 and J usage is TRBJ2-5, with 12 bases that match TRBD1. Germline CDR1 and CDR2: SNHLY and FYNNEI. The CDR3 covers 17 residues. V shed 5 bases and J 5 bases; nucleotides not matched to a gene: 12. The CDR3 protein is CASSYDPGQGARETQYF. DNA for the CDR3: TGTGCCAGCAGTTATGACCCGGGACAGGGGGCGCGGGAGACCCAGTACTTC.

This clonotype was counted many times. This sequence joins TRBV12-3 or TRBV12-4 and TRBJ1-1, with D uncertain. CDR3 size: 14 residues. Trimming removed 2 bases from V and 0 bases from J, with 7 bases in between. The CDR3 here is CASSLRALNTEAFF. Written as DNA, the CDR3 is TGTGCCAGCAGTTTACGGGCCCTGAACACTGAAGCTTTCTTT.

The chain is built from TRBV2 and TRBJ1-2; D ambiguous. Trimming removed 4 bases at V and 2 bases at J, with 11 bases between. The length of the CDR3 is 14 residues. The germline gives CDR1 SNHLY, CDR2 FYNNEI. The CDR3 coding sequence is TGTGCCAGCAGTGCCCCCCTCCGGAACTATGGCTACACCTTC. This translates into CASSAPLRNYGYTF.

This clonotype appeared many times. This rearrangement joins TRBV7-2 to TRBJ1-1; D is unresolved. This CDR3 has 10 amino acids. In germline, CDR1 is SGHTA, CDR2 FQGNSA. Trimming cost V 6 bases and J 10 bases, with 9 bases left between them. The CDR3 loop is CASRGSGAFF. The CDR3 bases are TGTGCCAGCAGGGGAAGCGGAGCTTTCTTT.

The sample holds a few counts of this clonotype. The V gene is TRBV5-1, the J gene TRBJ2-2; D ambiguous. Germline values: CDR1 SGHRS, CDR2 YFSETQ. This CDR3 has 16 amino acids. V was clipped by 5 bases and J by 5 bases, with 19 bases between them. CDR3 amino acids: CASSTSERTWTGELFF. The CDR3 nucleotides are TGCGCCAGCAGTACCTCGGAGAGAACATGGACCGGGGAGCTGTTTTTT. The whole variable domain, filled in from reference TRBV5-1 and TRBJ2-2, reads KAGVTQTPRYLIKTRGQQVTLSCSPISGHRSVSWYQQTPGQGLQFLFEYFSETQRNKGNFPGRFSGRQFSNSRSEMNVSTLELGDSALYLCASSTSERTWTGELFFGEGSRLTVL.

The genes are TRBV5-1 and TRBJ1-1; TRBD1 might be the D (5 bases). The CDR3 is made up of 14 amino acids. From germline, CDR1 is SGHRS and CDR2 YFSETQ. Trimming shortened V by 4 bases and J by 1 base, and 11 bases separated the two germline ends. The chain's CDR3 is CASSAGHPNTEAFF. The CDR3 DNA follows: TGCGCCAGCAGCGCCGGACACCCGAACACTGAAGCTTTCTTT. The variable domain in full, with the rest retrieved from reference TRBV5-1 and TRBJ1-1, is KAGVTQTPRYLIKTRGQQVTLSCSPISGHRSVSWYQQTPGQGLQFLFEYFSETQRNKGNFPGRFSGRQFSNSRSEMNVSTLELGDSALYLCASSAGHPNTEAFFGQGTRLTVV.

Many counts were recorded for this clonotype. The chain combines TRBV3-1 with TRBJ1-5; a weak D match, TRBD1 (6 bases). The length of the CDR3 is 14 residues. Trimming pared 4 bases from V and 5 bases from J, leaving 12 bases between. CDR1 LGHDT and CDR2 YNNKEL come from the germline V gene (reference sequence). The CDR3: CASSLSRGDQPQHF. In DNA form, the CDR3 reads TGTGCCAGCAGCCTGAGCAGGGGAGATCAGCCCCAGCATTTT.

This clonotype has ten or more counts. The J gene is TRBJ1-1, the V gene TRBV3-1; no definite D call. Germline V gives CDR1 LGHDT, CDR2 YNNKEL (reference sequence). With 7 bases removed from V and 5 bases from J, the gap between germline ends came to 8 bases. The CDR3 runs 11 residues. CDR3 protein: CASTLGTEAFF. CDR3 in DNA: TGTGCCAGCACCTTGGGGACTGAAGCTTTCTTT. The full variable domain, rest sourced from reference TRBV3-1 and TRBJ1-1, is DTAVSQTPKYLVTQMGNDKSIKCEQNLGHDTMYWYKQDSKKFLKIMFSYNNKELIINETVPNRFSPKSPDKAHLNLHINSLELGDSAVYFCASTLGTEAFFGQGTRLTVV.

In its sample, this clonotype was seen many times. The rearrangement uses TRBV29-1 and TRBJ2-2; maybe TRBD1 (5 bases). The germline V and J ends were trimmed by 7 bases and 1 base, with 16 bases remaining between them. Germline V gene sequence: CDR1 SQVTM, CDR2 ANQGSEA. The CDR3 has 15 residues. As DNA, the CDR3 is TGCAGCGCCCGAGGTGGGGCGATGAACACCGGGGAGCTGTTTTTT. It specifies CSARGGAMNTGELFF.

This clonotype was observed a handful of times. The J gene is TRBJ1-3, the V gene TRBV7-2; TRBD1 is a possible D gene (6 bases). The CDR3 length is 17 residues. The V gene lost 2 bases and the J gene lost 0 bases, with 14 bases spanning the gap. Germline CDR1 reads SGHTA; CDR2 reads FQGNSA. The CDR3 loop is CASSLSGGTSSGNTIYF. The CDR3 nucleotides read TGTGCCAGCAGCTTAAGCGGAGGGACAAGCTCTGGAAACACCATATATTTT.

The chain combines TRBV6-1 with TRBJ2-7; D ambiguous. Germline lookup yields CDR1 MNHNS and CDR2 SASEGT. This CDR3 comprises 15 residues. Trimming took off 2 bases at V and 0 bases at J, with 11 bases between the two ends. In DNA form, the CDR3 reads TGTGCCAGCAGTGAATCGCCGGGTAGCTCCTACGAGCAGTACGTC. This encodes CASSESPGSSYEQYV.

This clonotype occurred many times. The chain has TRBV5-1 and TRBJ2-2; D is ambiguous. This CDR3 has 13 residues. Germline V gene sequence: CDR1 SGHRS, CDR2 YFSETQ. The V and J ends lost 0 bases and 6 bases respectively, with 6 bases between them. CDR3 in DNA: TGCGCCAGCAGCTTGGCCCTGGCCGGGGAGCTGTTTTTT. Translation gives CASSLALAGELFF.

This clonotype was counted ten times or more. V and J are TRBV15 and TRBJ2-7, with 8 bases matching TRBD1. The CDR3 length is 16 residues. With V trimmed by 1 base and J by 7 bases, 12 bases remained unmatched. Germline CDR1 LNHNV, CDR2 YYDKDF (reference sequence). CDR3 bases: TGTGCCACCAGCAGAGCTTACTCAACAGGGGGTAGGGAGCAGTACGTC. Its translation is CATSRAYSTGGREQYV.

This clonotype has a count of ten or more. The J gene is TRBJ1-1, the V gene TRBV5-1; the D is unclear. Trimming took 1 base from V and 1 from J, leaving 5 bases between them. Per germline, CDR1 SGHRS and CDR2 YFSETQ. This CDR3 spans 13 amino acids. CDR3 residues: CASSLPANTEAFF. The DNA of the CDR3 is TGCGCCAGCAGCTTGCCGGCGAACACTGAAGCTTTCTTT.